What follows are 27 T cell receptor beta chains derived from one specimen sequenced in a study of T cells after yellow fever vaccination. In TCRdb, the 5' RACE reads were re-called with MiXCR into one record per CDR3 protein. The data hold just under 600,000 distinct CDR3 sequences, with 13% observed a single time. This specimen was PBMCs, taken on the day of the yellow fever booster vaccination. The source is a young man who received the YFV17D yellow fever vaccine.

This chain connects TRBV3-1 to TRBJ2-7; 9 bases map to TRBD2. V lost 3 bases and J lost 6; bases outside the gene matches: 6. Germline V CDR1 and CDR2: LGHDT, YNNKEL (reference sequence). The CDR3 is 14 residues long. CDR3 nucleotide sequence: TGTGCCAGCAGCCAGAGGCGGGAGGGCCTCGAGCAGTACTTC. This gives the protein CASSQRREGLEQYF.

The sample holds a few counts of this clonotype. The V gene is TRBV10-2, the J gene TRBJ2-3, with 8 bases matching TRBD2. The V gene end was trimmed by 5 bases and the J gene end by 2 bases; junction bases not matched to a gene: 6. The germline V gene has CDR1 WSHSY and CDR2 SAAADI. The CDR3 extends over 15 amino acids. CDR3 nucleotides: TGCGCCAGCAGTTTAACTAGCGGAGTCACAGATACGCAGTATTTT. Encoded protein: CASSLTSGVTDTQYF.

This clonotype was recorded a few times. J is TRBJ2-2 and V is TRBV2, with D possibly TRBD2 on 5 matching bases. Germline loops: CDR1 SNHLY, CDR2 FYNNEI. CDR3 length equals 15 residues. V lost 3 bases, J lost 1 base, and 9 bases lay in between. The CDR3 region is CASSEERLNTGELFF. CDR3 coding DNA: TGTGCCAGCAGTGAGGAGCGGTTGAACACCGGGGAGCTGTTTTTT.

The chain is built from TRBV27 and TRBJ2-7; D may be TRBD2 (6 bases). Trimming pared 6 bases from V and 6 bases from J, leaving 15 bases between. This CDR3 is 13 amino acids long. Germline V gene data show CDR1 as MNHEY and CDR2 as SMNVEV (reference sequence). In nucleotides, the CDR3 is TGTGCCAGCAGGGGGAACGGGGGATCCGAGCAGTACTTC. It encodes CASRGNGGSEQYF.

The chain carries TRBV19 and TRBJ2-7; 7 bases map to TRBD2. After removal of 3 bases from V and 2 bases from J, the junction contained 4 bases not matched to a gene. The CDR3 is 14 residues long. Germline V gene sequence: CDR1 LNHDA, CDR2 SQIVND (reference sequence). CDR3 nucleotides: TGTGCCAGTAGTATCCAAGCGGGGACCTACGAGCAGTACTTC. Its translation: CASSIQAGTYEQYF.

This sequence joins TRBV7-2 and TRBJ1-3; no firm D call. The length of the CDR3 is 13 residues. Trimming shortened V by 4 bases and J by 4 bases, and 8 bases separated the two germline ends. The germline gives CDR1 SGHTA, CDR2 FQGNSA. DNA for the CDR3: TGTGCCAGCAGCTCGGCCGGGGGAAACACCATATATTTT. Translating gives CASSSAGGNTIYF. The full variable domain, in which reference TRBV7-2 and TRBJ1-3 provide the parts outside the CDR3, is GAGVSQSPSNKVTEKGKDVELRCDPISGHTALYWYRQSLGQGLEFLIYFQGNSAPDKSGLPSDRFSAERTGGSVSTLTIQRTQQEDSAVYLCASSSAGGNTIYFGEGSWLTVV.

A few counts support this clonotype. The rearrangement joins TRBV5-1 to TRBJ2-1; TRBD2 matches at 12 bases. This CDR3 has 18 residues. The V gene's germline CDR1 is SGHRS and CDR2 YFSETQ. The ends lost 4 bases at V and 9 bases at J; junction bases unmatched: 17. The CDR3, as DNA: TGCGCCAGCAGCCCCGCCGAGACTAGCGGGAGTATGTTCAGTGAGCAGTTCTTC. Amino acid sequence: CASSPAETSGSMFSEQFF.

This clonotype showed up just a few times. CDR3 sequence reads: CASSQEADLRYEQYF. DNA for the CDR3: TGCGCCAGCAGCCAAGAAGCAGACCTCCGCTACGAGCAGTACTTC. The chain is built from TRBV4-3 and TRBJ2-7, with D unclear. CDR3 length: 15 amino acids. V was clipped by 0 bases and J by 3 bases, with 12 bases between them. Germline V gene data show CDR1 as LGHNA and CDR2 as YSLEER.

V is TRBV7-2 and J is TRBJ2-7; 7 nucleotides agree with TRBD1. From germline, CDR1 is SGHTA and CDR2 FQGNSA. The trim removed 5 bases at V and 5 bases at J, leaving 18 bases unmatched. This CDR3 spans 17 amino acids. CDR3 in DNA: TGTGCCAGCAGCCTTAAAACGACAGGGATTGGGCCAAACGAGCAGTACTTC. Its translation: CASSLKTTGIGPNEQYF.

The chain recombines TRBV6-5 with TRBJ2-1, with D uncertain. Trimming left V 2 bases short and J 4 bases short, with 18 bases between. Per the germline V gene, CDR1 is MNHEY and CDR2 is SVGAGI. This CDR3 is built from 17 residues. This CDR3 reads CASSYRAVSSLYNEQFF. Here the CDR3 DNA reads TGTGCCAGCAGTTACCGGGCAGTATCTTCACTTTACAATGAGCAGTTCTTC.

This chain uses TRBV20-1 with TRBJ2-7; D assignment may be TRBD1 or TRBD2 (6 bases each). This CDR3 contains 11 residues. Germline CDR1 is DFQATT and CDR2 is SNEGSKA (reference sequence). Trimming left V 4 bases short and J 5 bases short, with 9 bases between. Here the CDR3 reads CSAKGGHEQYF. CDR3 nucleotides: TGCAGTGCTAAGGGGGGTCACGAGCAGTACTTC.

This chain connects TRBV12-3 or TRBV12-4 to TRBJ2-3; the D is unclear. The CDR3 loop spans 18 amino acids. V gave up 11 bases and J gave up 2 bases, with 29 bases separating them. CDR3 DNA: TGTGCCTTCAGTTCCCTCCTCAGACTGCGCGCTAACACAGATACGCAGTATTTT. Protein product: CAFSSLLRLRANTDTQYF.

This clonotype was counted ten times or more. The chain uses TRBV9 and TRBJ2-2; no clear D gene. Germline-derived CDR1 and CDR2 are SGDLS and YYNGEE. The CDR3 runs to 12 residues. Between the trimmed V and J ends, which lost 4 bases and 9 bases, there was a span of 10 bases. The CDR3 nucleotides read TGTGCCAGCAGCCCCCACCCACGGGAGCTGTTTTTT. It codes for CASSPHPRELFF.

The genes are TRBV7-3 and TRBJ2-3; 11 nucleotides agree with TRBD2. Per germline, CDR1 SGHTA and CDR2 FQGTGA. CDR3 length: 15 residues. The J segment lost 5 bases and the V segment lost 5 bases, leaving 6 bases of the junction unmatched. CDR3 sequence reads: CASSPLAGGGDTQYF. The CDR3, as DNA: TGTGCCAGCAGCCCTCTAGCGGGAGGAGGAGATACGCAGTATTTT.

This rearrangement joins TRBV29-1 to TRBJ2-1; D gene unclear. The V gene's germline CDR1 is SQVTM and CDR2 ANQGSEA. Trimming shortened V by 6 bases and J by 8 bases, and 8 bases separated the two germline ends. The CDR3 has 10 amino acids. The CDR3 is CSVRTYEQFF. CDR3 in DNA: TGCAGCGTCCGAACGTATGAGCAGTTCTTC.

There are a few counts of this clonotype. The chain links TRBV7-8 to TRBJ2-7; 7 bases line up with TRBD1. The CDR3 covers 14 residues. V dropped 4 bases and J dropped 2; count of bases not matched to a gene: 5. Germline values: CDR1 SGHVS, CDR2 FQNEAQ. The CDR3 is CASSSGQETYEQYF. The CDR3 DNA is TGTGCCAGCAGCTCAGGACAGGAGACCTACGAGCAGTACTTC.

The chain joins TRBV7-2 to TRBJ2-7; 7 nucleotides align to TRBD2. The CDR3 has 14 amino acids. Trimming took 3 bases from V and 3 from J; bases not matched to a gene: 5. Germline lookup yields CDR1 SGHTA and CDR2 FQGNSA. The DNA for the CDR3 is TGTGCCAGCAGCTTTTTTGGCGGGAGCTACGAGCAGTACTTC. Translated, it gives CASSFFGGSYEQYF.

This clonotype was seen a few times. This sequence joins TRBV19 and TRBJ1-6, with D tentatively TRBD1 (5 bases). This CDR3 contains 14 residues. Looked up from germline, CDR1 is LNHDA and CDR2 is SQIVND (reference sequence). V lost 2 bases and J 13 bases, leaving 15 bases between the germline ends. The CDR3 region has the DNA TGTGCCAGTAGTATAACAGCCTACAGGCGGCCCCTCCACTTT. It translates to CASSITAYRRPLHF.

There are many counts of this clonotype. CDR3 nucleotide sequence: TGTGCCAGTAGACCACAGGGGGCGCGGAACGAGCAGTACTTC. It is translated as CASRPQGARNEQYF. The chain carries TRBV19 and TRBJ2-7; 9 bases line up with TRBD1. Germline values: CDR1 LNHDA, CDR2 SQIVND (reference sequence). The CDR3 is 14 residues long. Trimming cost V 6 bases and J 5 bases; bases outside gene matches: 8.

This clonotype came up many times. The rearrangement links TRBV7-2 to TRBJ2-3, with D unresolved. The V end was cut by 6 bases, the J end by 4 bases, with 5 bases between. CDR1 is SGHTA and CDR2 is FQGNSA in the germline V gene. The CDR3 is 11 amino acids. The CDR3 protein is CASSSPDTQYF. The CDR3 region has the DNA TGTGCCAGCAGTTCCCCAGATACGCAGTATTTT.

This clonotype was observed a few times. The chain joins TRBV10-3 to TRBJ2-1, with 11 bases matching TRBD1. The germline V gene encodes CDR1 ENHRY and CDR2 SYGVKD. CDR3 length: 14 amino acids. V trimming: 6 bases; J trimming: 5 bases; junction bases outside the gene matches: 3. The CDR3 here is CAISGQGAHNEQFF. CDR3 coding DNA: TGTGCCATCAGCGGACAGGGGGCCCACAATGAGCAGTTCTTC.

V is TRBV5-5 and J is TRBJ2-1; D possibly corresponds to TRBD2 (5 bases). V was clipped by 3 bases and J by 0 bases, with 13 bases between them. Germline values: CDR1 SGHKS, CDR2 YYEKEE (reference sequence). This CDR3 comprises 16 residues. CDR3 loop: CASSWAGLYSYNEQFF. CDR3 sequence (DNA): TGTGCCAGCAGCTGGGCAGGACTCTACTCCTACAATGAGCAGTTCTTC.

This clonotype was counted only a few times. The rearrangement uses TRBV5-1 and TRBJ2-1; D gene ambiguous. V lost 1 base, J lost 3 bases, and 8 bases lay in between. Germline values: CDR1 SGHRS, CDR2 YFSETQ. The length of the CDR3 is 14 residues. CDR3 in amino acids: CASSLSEVYNEQFF. In nucleotides, the CDR3 is TGCGCCAGCAGCTTGTCTGAGGTCTACAATGAGCAGTTCTTC.

The rearrangement links TRBV9 to TRBJ2-6; D gene unclear. Germline V gives CDR1 SGDLS, CDR2 YYNGEE. The CDR3 consists of 15 residues. Trimming shortened V by 0 bases and J by 4 bases, and 8 bases separated the two germline ends. The CDR3 reads CASSVGSAGANVLTF. The CDR3, as DNA: TGTGCCAGCAGCGTAGGGTCCGCCGGGGCCAACGTCCTGACTTTC.

The chain joins TRBV3-1 to TRBJ2-1; TRBD2 might be the D (6 bases). Trimming removed 0 bases at V and 0 bases at J, with 9 bases between. CDR3 length equals 16 residues. Germline lookup yields CDR1 LGHDT and CDR2 YNNKEL (reference sequence). CDR3 DNA: TGTGCCAGCAGCCAAGATACCGGGAGCTCCTACAATGAGCAGTTCTTC. Translated, it gives CASSQDTGSSYNEQFF.

This clonotype was seen a single time. The rearrangement joins TRBV29-1 to TRBJ1-1; 7 bases are a match to TRBD1. The V and J ends lost 3 bases and 1 base, in that order; junction bases with no gene match: 2. Germline V gene data show CDR1 as SQVTM and CDR2 as ANQGSEA. CDR3 size: 13 residues. The CDR3 loop reads CSVDRGANTEAFF. The CDR3 DNA sequence: TGCAGCGTTGACAGGGGGGCGAACACTGAAGCTTTCTTT.

This clonotype has just a few counts. CDR3 in amino acids: CASSQASGRSEQYF. CDR3 coding DNA: TGTGCCAGCAGCCAAGCCAGCGGGAGATCCGAGCAGTACTTC. The chain has TRBV3-1 and TRBJ2-7; 8 nucleotides agree with TRBD2. The CDR3 runs 14 residues. Losses at the gene ends were 1 base for V and 6 bases for J; bases not matched to a gene: 5. In germline, CDR1 is LGHDT, CDR2 YNNKEL (reference sequence).